The entry below gives a single TCR beta chain sequence along with its context. Its cognate antigen is unknown. Trimming cost V 4 bases and J 7 bases; bases outside gene matches: 18. The CDR3 totals 17 residues. Per the germline V gene, CDR1 is DFQATT and CDR2 is SNEGSKA (reference sequence). In TCRdb, the RT-PCR reads were re-called with MiXCR into one record per CDR3 protein. The table shows some 500,000 distinct CDR3 sequences, with 15% to 20% occurring only once. This entry belongs to a study of response to subunit inactivated influenza vaccine. Notes on the study in general: Every seasonal influenza vaccination brings in few new T cells, the authors suggested.

The specimen comprised CD4+ T cells sorted from PBMCs, sampled less than 30 months after vaccination. This receptor was taken from a man aged 50-75 years who received an inactivated influenza vaccine. The gene calls are TRBV20-1 and TRBJ2-1; 8 bases fit TRBD2. Written as DNA, the CDR3 is TGCAGTGCTATCCCAGTACGGGAGGCGGGAGGATCGAATGAGCAGTTCTTC. Protein: CSAIPVREAGGSNEQFF.